The present entry profiles one TCR beta chain with its context. This CDR3 comprises 15 residues. Trimming at V came to 3 bases and at J to 4 bases, leaving 8 bases not matched to a gene. The germline V gene encodes CDR1 SGHRS and CDR2 YFSETQ. Some clones are missing from TCRdb's copy, which holds only in-frame ones; the method was immunoSEQ multiplex PCR. This sample has just under 65,000 clones, with more than 95% found just once. The data were taken from a study of brain T cells in children with intractable seizures. This TCR derives from a boy in the first two years of life with focal cortical dysplasia and intractable seizures. The chain is built from TRBV5-1 and TRBJ2-7, with 9 bases lining up with TRBD1. Sequencing was performed on peripheral blood, taken at surgery. CDR3 in DNA: TGCGCCAGCAGCTGGAGCTTCGGACAGGGGTACGAGCAGTACTTC. This gives the protein CASSWSFGQGYEQYF. The variable domain in full, completed from reference TRBV5-1 and TRBJ2-7, reads KAGVTQTPRYLIKTRGQQVTLSCSPISGHRSVSWYQQTPGQGLQFLFEYFSETQRNKGNFPGRFSGRQFSNSRSEMNVSTLELGDSALYLCASSWSFGQGYEQYFGPGTRLTVT.